The next 22 T cell receptor beta chains were all read from a single sample in a study of T cell changes during pregnancy in multiple sclerosis. Profiled with immunoSEQ multiplex PCR; TCRdb holds only in-frame clones, not every one. In the table there are approximately 40,000 clones, approximately 96% of which are singletons. The specimen comprised peripheral blood, sampled in the second trimester of pregnancy. All receptors derive from a female donor with multiple sclerosis, enrolled in a pregnancy study.

The genes are TRBV2 and TRBJ1-1; TRBD1 might be the D (5 bases). Looked up from germline, CDR1 is SNHLY and CDR2 is FYNNEI. Trimming stripped 4 bases from V and 5 bases from J, with 17 bases between. CDR3 length equals 15 residues. The chain's CDR3 is CASSVGQPGRTEAFF. The DNA for the CDR3 is TGTGCCAGCAGTGTAGGACAACCTGGGAGGACTGAAGCTTTCTTT.

As DNA, the CDR3 is TGTGCCAGCAGCTTAGGCATGGGGCGCGAGCAGTACTTC. Protein: CASSLGMGREQYF. The V call is TRBV7-6, the J call TRBJ2-7; a possible D gene is TRBD1 (5 bases). The CDR3 has 13 amino acids. V was trimmed by 1 base and J by 6 bases, leaving 10 bases between them. Germline loops: CDR1 SGHVS, CDR2 FNYEAQ.

The gene calls are TRBV9 and TRBJ1-1, with 10 bases that match TRBD1. The ends lost 3 bases at V and 0 bases at J; junction bases unmatched: 11. CDR1 is SGDLS and CDR2 is YYNGEE in the germline V gene. CDR3 size: 18 residues. CDR3 sequence reads: CASSARQGAGRMNTEAFF. The CDR3, as DNA: TGTGCCAGCAGCGCCCGACAGGGGGCTGGCCGCATGAACACTGAAGCTTTCTTT.

This chain uses TRBV10-3 with TRBJ2-5, with 9 bases lining up with TRBD1. CDR1 and CDR2 from the germline V gene are ENHRY and SYGVKD. The CDR3 runs 16 residues. The V gene end was trimmed by 4 bases and the J gene end by 5 bases; junction bases not matched to a gene: 11. CDR3 protein: CAISVGTGSSGETQYF. CDR3 sequence (DNA): TGTGCCATCAGTGTAGGGACAGGGAGTTCCGGGGAGACCCAGTACTTC.

The chain is built from TRBV11-3 and TRBJ1-1, with D unresolved. The CDR3 has 13 amino acids. V lost 2 bases and J lost 1, with 5 bases in between. Germline CDR1 SGHNT, CDR2 YENEEA. As DNA, the CDR3 is TGTGCCAGCAGCTTACGCAGGAACACTGAAGCTTTCTTT. Encoded protein: CASSLRRNTEAFF.

This clone was seen more than once but under ten times. The V gene is TRBV27, the J gene TRBJ1-2; 8 bases match TRBD1. Germline loops: CDR1 MNHEY, CDR2 SMNVEV (reference sequence). V dropped 3 bases and J dropped 1; count of bases not matched to a gene: 7. The CDR3 is 16 amino acids. This CDR3 is CASSFGRTGHNYGYTF. Here the CDR3 DNA reads TGTGCCAGCAGTTTTGGGCGGACAGGGCATAACTATGGCTACACCTTC.

The gene calls are TRBV5-1 and TRBJ1-5; 7 bases map to TRBD1. Germline loops: CDR1 SGHRS, CDR2 YFSETQ. The CDR3 has 17 residues. J lost 2 bases, V lost 0 bases, and 8 bases had no gene match. The DNA of the CDR3 is TGCGCCAGCAGCTTGGACCCGACAGGGAGTCGCAATCAGCCCCAGCATTTT. This translates into CASSLDPTGSRNQPQHF.

The CDR3 is CATTPRDRESNEQFF. The CDR3 DNA is TGTGCCACCACCCCCCGGGACAGGGAGAGCAATGAGCAGTTCTTC. The gene calls are TRBV19 and TRBJ2-1, with 9 positions matching TRBD1. Per the germline V gene, CDR1 is LNHDA and CDR2 is SQIVND (reference sequence). Trimming at V came to 10 bases and at J to 6 bases, leaving 13 bases not matched to a gene. There are 15 residues in the CDR3.

In this sample, this clone turned up once. The chain has TRBV5-4 and TRBJ2-5; 12 bases are shared with TRBD2. The CDR3 sequence is 16 residues long. Trimming at V came to 4 bases and at J to 2 bases, leaving 6 bases not matched to a gene. Germline CDR1 SGHNT, CDR2 YYREEE (reference sequence). CDR3 DNA sequence: TGTGCCAGCAGCCTCGGACTAGCGGGAAGGCAAGAGACCCAGTACTTC. Residues: CASSLGLAGRQETQYF.

This chain links TRBV11-2 with TRBJ2-7; 7 bases map to TRBD2. The CDR3 sequence is 13 residues long. Germline assignment: CDR1 SGHAT and CDR2 FQNNGV. Trimming cost V 5 bases and J 3 bases; bases outside gene matches: 4. This chain's CDR3 is CASSPGLVYEQYF. The CDR3 DNA is TGTGCCAGCAGCCCCGGACTAGTCTACGAGCAGTACTTC.

This clone was observed a handful of times. The V gene is TRBV6-5, the J gene TRBJ1-6; 11 nucleotides align to TRBD1. The V gene end was trimmed by 4 bases and the J gene end by 5 bases; junction bases not matched to a gene: 4. The CDR3 has 16 residues. CDR1 is MNHEY and CDR2 is SVGAGI in the germline V gene. This CDR3 is CASSSGQGGNNSPLHF. CDR3 coding DNA: TGTGCCAGCAGTTCGGGACAGGGGGGGAATAATTCACCCCTCCACTTT.

Only one count was recorded for this clone. The rearrangement joins TRBV6-1 to TRBJ2-4; 10 positions match TRBD2. V lost 1 base and J lost 9; bases outside the gene matches: 18. There are 19 residues in the CDR3. Per germline, CDR1 MNHNS and CDR2 SASEGT. CDR3 amino acids: CASSEVSGGDLLKGTIQYF. The CDR3 bases are TGTGCCAGCAGTGAAGTAAGCGGGGGGGATCTCCTGAAGGGCACCATTCAGTACTTC.

The chain links TRBV9 to TRBJ1-2; no clear D. CDR3 size: 18 residues. Germline V gene data show CDR1 as SGDLS and CDR2 as YYNGEE. Trimming took off 0 bases at V and 0 bases at J, with 18 bases between the two ends. The CDR3 loop reads CASSVGGGGFPSNYGYTF. CDR3 bases: TGTGCCAGCAGCGTAGGGGGAGGAGGGTTTCCCTCTAACTATGGCTACACCTTC. Full variable domain (missing parts from reference TRBV9 and TRBJ1-2): DSGVTQTPKHLITATGQRVTLRCSPRSGDLSVYWYQQSLDQGLQFLIQYYNGEERAKGNILERFSAQQFPDLHSELNLSSLELGDSALYFCASSVGGGGFPSNYGYTFGSGTRLTVV.

This chain joins TRBV5-8 and TRBJ2-3, with 8 bases lining up with TRBD1. The CDR3 has 16 residues. V lost 0 bases, J lost 0 bases, and 3 bases stayed unmatched. Germline CDR1 SGHTS, CDR2 YDEGEE. The DNA of the CDR3 is TGTGCCAGCAGCTTGGGACAGGGGCTAAGCACAGATACGCAGTATTTT. This codes for CASSLGQGLSTDTQYF. Using reference TRBV5-8 and TRBJ2-3 for the parts outside the CDR3, the full variable domain is EAGVTQSPTHLIKTRGQQATLRCSPISGHTSVYWYQQALGLGLQFLLWYDEGEERNRGNFPPRFSGRQFPNYSSELNVNALELEDSALYLCASSLGQGLSTDTQYFGPGTRLTVL.

This chain joins TRBV15 and TRBJ2-2, with a weak D call TRBD1 (6 bases). CDR3 length: 16 amino acids. Germline CDR1 and CDR2: LNHNV and YYDKDF (reference sequence). With 1 base removed from V and 6 bases from J, the gap between germline ends came to 15 bases. In nucleotides, the CDR3 is TGTGCCACCAGCAGAGGGGGGATAGGGGGTTCCGGGGAGCTGTTTTTT. Translated, it gives CATSRGGIGGSGELFF.

The chain joins TRBV27 to TRBJ1-1; D may be TRBD1 (6 bases). V lost 6 bases and J 5 bases, leaving 16 bases between the germline ends. Germline values: CDR1 MNHEY, CDR2 SMNVEV (reference sequence). CDR3 length: 14 amino acids. CDR3 bases: TGTGCCAGCAGACCCGGACAGAAAGGGACTGAAGCTTTCTTT. Translating it yields CASRPGQKGTEAFF.

The V call is TRBV10-3, the J call TRBJ2-7; D ambiguous. Germline values: CDR1 ENHRY, CDR2 SYGVKD. The CDR3 contains 13 residues. Trimming stripped 2 bases from V and 2 bases from J, with 7 bases between. As DNA, the CDR3 is TGTGCCATCAGTGAGGGAGCAGCCTACGAGCAGTACTTC. It codes for CAISEGAAYEQYF.

The chain couples TRBV19 to TRBJ2-7; tentative D call: TRBD1 (6 bases). The CDR3 runs 14 residues. CDR1 is LNHDA, CDR2 SQIVND, per germline (reference sequence). Trimming shortened V by 4 bases and J by 2 bases, and 12 bases separated the two germline ends. CDR3 in amino acids: CASSTPGQTYEQYF. The DNA of the CDR3 is TGTGCCAGTAGTACCCCGGGACAAACCTACGAGCAGTACTTC.

The chain links TRBV29-1 to TRBJ2-2; the match to TRBD1 covers 7 bases. The CDR3 is 14 amino acids. Trimming removed 6 bases from V and 5 bases from J; junction bases left unmatched: 9. Germline V lookup: CDR1 SQVTM, CDR2 ANQGSEA. The CDR3 protein is CSVGTAHLTGELFF. The CDR3 DNA follows: TGCAGCGTAGGGACAGCCCATCTAACCGGGGAGCTGTTTTTT.

DNA for the CDR3: TGTGCCAGCAGTCGAAGAGGACAGGGGGCTAGCGGGAGTAACGACGAGCAGTACTTC. It is translated as CASSRRGQGASGSNDEQYF. The chain is built from TRBV2 and TRBJ2-7; the D gene is possibly TRBD1 (11 bases). The CDR3 is made up of 19 amino acids. Per the germline V gene, CDR1 is SNHLY and CDR2 is FYNNEI. V lost 5 bases, J lost 5 bases, and 31 bases lay in between. Full variable domain (outside the CDR3, taken from reference TRBV2 and TRBJ2-7): EPEVTQTPSHQVTQMGQEVILRCVPISNHLYFYWYRQILGQKVEFLVSFYNNEISEKSEIFDDQFSVERPDGSNFTLKIRSTKLEDSAMYFCASSRRGQGASGSNDEQYFGPGTRLTVT.

This clone was observed a single time. This rearrangement joins TRBV7-3 to TRBJ2-1; D gene unclear. This CDR3 has 15 residues. Germline V gene lookup returns CDR1 SGHTA and CDR2 FQGTGA. Trimming stripped 2 bases from V and 7 bases from J, with 15 bases between. CDR3 amino acids: CASSLGPSLLNEQFF. In nucleotides, the CDR3 is TGTGCCAGCAGCTTAGGTCCTTCACTGCTTAATGAGCAGTTCTTC.

The CDR3 spells CASSYGTHSQETQYF. DNA for the CDR3: TGTGCCAGCAGCTACGGGACACACTCCCAAGAGACCCAGTACTTC. This chain uses TRBV7-6 with TRBJ2-5, with a tentative D call TRBD1 (6 bases). The ends were cut back, 4 bases at V and 1 base at J, with 13 bases in the middle. Germline V lookup: CDR1 SGHVS, CDR2 FNYEAQ. CDR3 length equals 15 residues.